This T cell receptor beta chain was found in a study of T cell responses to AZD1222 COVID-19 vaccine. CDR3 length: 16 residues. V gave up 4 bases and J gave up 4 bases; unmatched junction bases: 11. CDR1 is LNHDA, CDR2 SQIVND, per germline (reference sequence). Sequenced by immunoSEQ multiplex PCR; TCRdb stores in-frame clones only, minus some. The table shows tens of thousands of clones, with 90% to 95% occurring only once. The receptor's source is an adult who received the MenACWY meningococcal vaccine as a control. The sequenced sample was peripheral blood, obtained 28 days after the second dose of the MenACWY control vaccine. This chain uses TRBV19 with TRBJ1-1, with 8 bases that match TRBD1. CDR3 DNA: TGTGCCAGTAGTACTAACAGGGGGGGCGGTTTCACTGAAGCTTTCTTT. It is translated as CASSTNRGGGFTEAFF. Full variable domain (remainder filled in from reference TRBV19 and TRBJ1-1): DGGITQSPKYLFRKEGQNVTLSCEQNLNHDAMYWYRQDPGQGLRLIYYSQIVNDFQKGDIAEGYSVSREKKESFPLTVTSAQKNPTAFYLCASSTNRGGGFTEAFFGQGTRLTVV.